The 25 T cell receptor beta chains presented below share a single source sample, sequenced in a study of blood T cell repertoires in COVID-19. The table came from immunoSEQ multiplex PCR; TCRdb's copy has only in-frame clones and leaves some out. The sample contains 210,000 or so clones, 65% to 90% of which appear only once. Sequenced: peripheral blood. The receptor set was obtained from a man aged 50-60 years with COVID-19, enrolled during active disease.

V is TRBV7-9 and J is TRBJ2-5; 10 bases fit TRBD2. Germline V CDR1 and CDR2: SEHNR, FQNEAQ (reference sequence). V dropped 1 base and J dropped 2; count of bases not matched to a gene: 7. The CDR3 runs 17 residues. The CDR3 sequence is CASSLGRLAGAQETQYF. The DNA of the CDR3 is TGTGCCAGCAGCTTAGGTCGGCTAGCGGGGGCGCAAGAGACCCAGTACTTC.

The rearrangement joins TRBV28 to TRBJ1-4; 8 nucleotides align to TRBD1. V lost 4 bases and J lost 8; bases outside the gene matches: 9. Per the germline V gene, CDR1 is MDHEN and CDR2 is SYDVKM. The CDR3 extends over 15 amino acids. The CDR3 loop reads CASSSQKTGEEKLFF. CDR3 nucleotide sequence: TGTGCCAGCAGTTCGCAAAAGACAGGGGAGGAAAAACTGTTTTTT.

The J gene is TRBJ2-7, the V gene TRBV19, with D perhaps TRBD1 (6 bases). The CDR3 is made up of 14 amino acids. CDR1 and CDR2 from the germline V gene are LNHDA and SQIVND (reference sequence). Between the trimmed V and J ends, which lost 4 bases and 2 bases, there was a span of 12 bases. The CDR3: CASSTQGTTYEQYF. The CDR3 nucleotides are TGTGCCAGTAGTACGCAGGGGACAACCTACGAGCAGTACTTC.

The V and J genes are TRBV5-1 and TRBJ2-2; D remains ambiguous. Germline V gene lookup returns CDR1 SGHRS and CDR2 YFSETQ. V lost 0 bases to trimming and J lost 5 bases, with 8 bases between them. The CDR3 extends over 14 amino acids. CDR3 residues: CASSLGDNTGELFF. CDR3 in DNA: TGCGCCAGCAGCTTGGGAGACAATACCGGGGAGCTGTTTTTT.

The V gene is TRBV5-1, the J gene TRBJ1-1; the D gene is possibly TRBD1 (6 bases). Looked up from germline, CDR1 is SGHRS and CDR2 is YFSETQ. The CDR3 sequence is 15 residues long. V gave up 2 bases and J gave up 2 bases, with 13 bases separating them. CDR3 amino acids: CASSLDRWENTEAFF. CDR3 coding DNA: TGCGCCAGCAGCTTAGACAGGTGGGAAAACACTGAAGCTTTCTTT.

A few counts support this clone. CDR3 in DNA: TGTGCCAGCAGCACGTCTTGGACAGGGAGGTACACCGGGGAGCTGTTTTTT. As protein: CASSTSWTGRYTGELFF. The J gene is TRBJ2-2, the V gene TRBV5-4; 8 nucleotides align to TRBD1. The CDR3 is 17 amino acids. Trimming at V came to 4 bases and at J to 3 bases, leaving 11 bases not matched to a gene. CDR1 and CDR2 from the germline V gene are SGHNT and YYREEE (reference sequence).

This chain links TRBV7-8 with TRBJ2-2; no reliable D call. The CDR3 runs 15 residues. CDR1 and CDR2 (germline): SGHVS, FQNEAQ. V gave up 8 bases and J gave up 2 bases, with 15 bases separating them. For the CDR3, the DNA is TGTGCCAGCCGTCCCCTTCCGGGTAACACCGGGGAGCTGTTTTTT. This translates into CASRPLPGNTGELFF. The entire variable domain, with the rest obtained from reference TRBV7-8 and TRBJ2-2, is as follows: GAGVSQSPRYKVAKRGQDVALRCDPISGHVSLFWYQQALGQGPEFLTYFQNEAQLDKSGLPSDRFFAERPEGSVSTLKIQRTQQEDSAVYLCASRPLPGNTGELFFGEGSRLTVL.

This chain uses TRBV14 with TRBJ1-3, with TRBD1 identical over 9 bases. With 3 bases clipped from V and 4 bases from J, the junction kept 4 bases outside the gene matches. CDR3 length: 15 residues. Germline V gene data show CDR1 as SGHDN and CDR2 as FVKESK. The CDR3 is CASSQHRGHGNTIYF. CDR3 nucleotide sequence: TGTGCCAGCAGCCAGCACAGGGGGCACGGAAACACCATATATTTT.

The chain couples TRBV7-2 to TRBJ2-1; the D gene is possibly TRBD2 (7 bases). Trimming stripped 1 base from V and 7 bases from J, with 17 bases between. Germline lookup yields CDR1 SGHTA and CDR2 FQGNSA. CDR3 length: 16 amino acids. CDR3 nucleotides: TGTGCCAGCAGCTTAGGGGGGGGCCTAGCTTATAATGAGCAGTTCTTC. This encodes CASSLGGGLAYNEQFF.

The chain uses TRBV18 and TRBJ1-2; TRBD1 matches 7 bases. Germline V lookup: CDR1 KGHSH, CDR2 LQKENI. The CDR3 runs to 13 residues. With V trimmed by 3 bases and J by 8 bases, 6 bases remained unmatched. The CDR3 protein is CASSPRQGDGYTF. For the CDR3, the DNA is TGTGCCAGCTCACCCCGACAGGGTGACGGCTACACCTTC.

V and J are TRBV11-2 and TRBJ2-1; 7 nucleotides line up with TRBD1. This CDR3 region has 14 residues. With V trimmed by 4 bases and J by 4 bases, 4 bases remained unmatched. Germline CDR1 is SGHAT and CDR2 is FQNNGV. The CDR3 reads CASSYTGEYNEQFF. As DNA, the CDR3 is TGTGCCAGCAGCTATACAGGGGAATACAATGAGCAGTTCTTC. Looking up the rest from reference TRBV11-2 and TRBJ2-1 gives the full variable domain: EAGVAQSPRYKIIEKRQSVAFWCNPISGHATLYWYQQILGQGPKLLIQFQNNGVVDDSQLPKDRFSAERLKGVDSTLKIQPAKLEDSAVYLCASSYTGEYNEQFFGPGTRLTVL.

The chain joins TRBV3-1 (or the pseudogene TRBV3-2) to TRBJ2-1; D is possibly TRBD2 (5 bases). V was cut by 3 bases and J by 6 bases, with 9 bases left in between. CDR1 LGHDT and CDR2 YNNKEL come from the germline V gene (reference sequence). This CDR3 comprises 13 residues. The CDR3 DNA sequence: TGTGCCAGCAGCCACGATACTAGCAATGAGCAGTTCTTC. As protein: CASSHDTSNEQFF.

This chain uses TRBV10-3 with TRBJ1-1, with a tentative D call TRBD1 (5 bases). Trimming left V 0 bases short and J 2 bases short, with 10 bases between. The CDR3 is 15 residues long. The germline CDR1 and CDR2 sequences are ENHRY and SYGVKD. CDR3 residues: CAISESIGVNTEAFF. As DNA, the CDR3 is TGTGCCATCAGTGAGTCTATAGGGGTAAACACTGAAGCTTTCTTT.

The rearrangement joins TRBV18 to TRBJ2-7; D might be TRBD1 (6 bases). V lost 4 bases and J lost 5, with 18 bases in between. Germline V gene lookup returns CDR1 KGHSH and CDR2 LQKENI. CDR3 length: 15 amino acids. DNA for the CDR3: TGTGCCAGCTCACGTCCCGGGACAACGCACCACGAGCAGTACTTC. This codes for CASSRPGTTHHEQYF.

The rearrangement links TRBV6-2 or TRBV6-3 to TRBJ2-1; the match to TRBD2 covers 10 bases. V was pared by 4 bases and J by 7 bases, with 7 bases of the junction left unmatched. CDR1 and CDR2 (germline): MNHEY, SVGEGT. The CDR3 totals 15 residues. CDR3 DNA: TGTGCCAGCAGTTCTAGCGGGGGCGTCGGGAATGAGCAGTTCTTC. Its protein product is CASSSSGGVGNEQFF.

The chain recombines TRBV6-6 with TRBJ2-5; 8 nucleotides match TRBD1. V dropped 4 bases and J dropped 4; count of bases not matched to a gene: 8. Germline V lookup: CDR1 MNHNY, CDR2 SVGAGI (reference sequence). This CDR3 is 15 amino acids long. The CDR3 coding sequence is TGTGCCAGCAGTTCCCCGGACAGGGTGGTAGAGACCCAGTACTTC. Protein sequence: CASSSPDRVVETQYF.

This chain connects TRBV3-1 (or the pseudogene TRBV3-2) to TRBJ1-1; D gene unclear. Germline assignment: CDR1 LGHDT and CDR2 YNNKEL (reference sequence). The CDR3 is made up of 14 amino acids. The V and J ends lost 6 bases and 1 base respectively, with 12 bases between them. CDR3 in DNA: TGTGCCAGCAGTCCAGGAGGGAGGAACACTGAAGCTTTCTTT. Translated: CASSPGGRNTEAFF.

V usage is TRBV7-2 and J usage is TRBJ2-7, with TRBD2 matching 9 bases. The V gene's germline CDR1 is SGHTA and CDR2 FQGNSA. The CDR3 sequence is 14 residues long. The ends lost 3 bases at V and 2 bases at J; junction bases unmatched: 2. The CDR3 nucleotides are TGTGCCAGCAGCTTTAGCGGGGGCGCCTACGAGCAGTACTTC. It translates to CASSFSGGAYEQYF. Supplemented by reference TRBV7-2 and TRBJ2-7, the full variable domain reads GAGVSQSPSNKVTEKGKDVELRCDPISGHTALYWYRQSLGQGLEFLIYFQGNSAPDKSGLPSDRFSAERTGGSVSTLTIQRTQQEDSAVYLCASSFSGGAYEQYFGPGTRLTVT.

This clone showed up just a few times. The CDR3 protein is CSVDLGVETEAFF. CDR3 sequence (DNA): TGCAGCGTTGATCTGGGAGTTGAGACTGAAGCTTTCTTT. The gene calls are TRBV29-1 and TRBJ1-1; D gene unclear. Per the germline V gene, CDR1 is SQVTM and CDR2 is ANQGSEA. V was clipped by 3 bases and J by 5 bases, with 13 bases between them. The CDR3 runs 13 residues.

The chain is built from TRBV4-1 and TRBJ2-5; a weak D match, TRBD1 (7 bases). With 0 bases removed from V and 7 bases from J, the gap between germline ends came to 21 bases. Germline V gene lookup returns CDR1 MGHRA and CDR2 YSYEKL. The CDR3 is 17 residues long. The CDR3 here is CASSQDQRRGDSGTQYF. CDR3 nucleotide sequence: TGCGCCAGCAGCCAAGACCAACGCAGGGGGGACAGTGGGACCCAGTACTTC.

The J gene is TRBJ2-5, the V gene TRBV6-6; 7 positions match TRBD2. The CDR3 is 11 residues long. Germline V gene data show CDR1 as MNHNY and CDR2 as SVGAGI (reference sequence). DNA for the CDR3: TGTACTCTAGCGGACCAAGAGACCCAGTACTTC. The encoded protein is CTLADQETQYF.

This clone was observed a handful of times. The chain is built from TRBV10-1 and TRBJ1-1, with 7 bases aligning to TRBD1. The germline CDR1 and CDR2 sequences are WNHNN and SYGVQD (reference sequence). V gave up 6 bases and J gave up 3 bases; unmatched junction bases: 1. This CDR3 contains 12 residues. This chain's CDR3 is CASSQGDTEAFF. The CDR3 DNA reads as TGCGCCAGCAGCCAGGGGGACACTGAAGCTTTCTTT.

The chain links TRBV7-2 to TRBJ1-6, with D perhaps TRBD1 (6 bases). The ends were cut back, 4 bases at V and 0 bases at J, with 10 bases in the middle. The CDR3 extends over 16 amino acids. Germline loops: CDR1 SGHTA, CDR2 FQGNSA. The DNA for the CDR3 is TGTGCCAGCAGCTATGTGGACAGCTCCTATAATTCACCCCTCCACTTT. It translates to CASSYVDSSYNSPLHF.

The V and J genes are TRBV30 and TRBJ1-1; 8 bases fit TRBD1. The CDR3 totals 15 residues. The trim removed 0 bases at V and 1 base at J, leaving 4 bases unmatched. CDR1 is GTSNPN and CDR2 is SVGIG in the germline V gene (reference sequence). Written as DNA, the CDR3 is TGTGCCTGGAGTGTACGTACAGGGGGGAACACTGAAGCTTTCTTT. As protein: CAWSVRTGGNTEAFF.

The chain joins TRBV9 to TRBJ2-3; 9 bases line up with TRBD2. The CDR3 has 16 amino acids. The V gene's germline CDR1 is SGDLS and CDR2 YYNGEE. V lost 3 bases to trimming and J lost 2 bases; unmatched junction nucleotides: 7. The CDR3 DNA is TGTGCCAGCAGCGCCCCGGGACTAGCCCTCACAGATACGCAGTATTTT. This encodes CASSAPGLALTDTQYF.